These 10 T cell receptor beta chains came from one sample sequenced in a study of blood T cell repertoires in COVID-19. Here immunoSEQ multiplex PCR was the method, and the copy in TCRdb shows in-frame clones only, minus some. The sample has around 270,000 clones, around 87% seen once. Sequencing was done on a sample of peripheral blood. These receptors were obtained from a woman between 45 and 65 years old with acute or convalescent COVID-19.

As DNA, the CDR3 is TGTGCCAGCCTCAGTGCACCTTTGAACACTGAAGCTTTCTTT. Amino acid sequence: CASLSAPLNTEAFF. J is TRBJ1-1 and V is TRBV28, with D unclear. Germline CDR1 and CDR2: MDHEN and SYDVKM. The CDR3 runs to 14 residues. The ends were cut back, 8 bases at V and 0 bases at J, with 13 bases in the middle.

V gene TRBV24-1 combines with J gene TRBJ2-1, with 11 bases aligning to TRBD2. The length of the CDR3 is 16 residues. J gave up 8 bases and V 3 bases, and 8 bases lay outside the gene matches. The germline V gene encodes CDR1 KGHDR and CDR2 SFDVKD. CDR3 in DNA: TGTGCCACCAGTGATCGATTAGCGGGAGGGCCAGATGAGCAGTTCTTC. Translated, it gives CATSDRLAGGPDEQFF.

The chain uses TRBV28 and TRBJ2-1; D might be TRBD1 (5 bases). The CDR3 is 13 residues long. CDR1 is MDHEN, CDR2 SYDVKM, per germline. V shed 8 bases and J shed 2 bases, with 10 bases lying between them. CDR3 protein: CASLRQPYNEQFF. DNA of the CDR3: TGTGCCAGCCTTAGACAGCCCTACAATGAGCAGTTCTTC.

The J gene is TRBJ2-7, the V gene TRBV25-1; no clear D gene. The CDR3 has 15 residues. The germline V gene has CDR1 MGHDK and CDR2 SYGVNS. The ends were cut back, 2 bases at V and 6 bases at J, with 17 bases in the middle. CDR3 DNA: TGTGCCAGCAGTGAAGGTGGTATATTTAAGCCCGAGCAGTACTTC. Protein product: CASSEGGIFKPEQYF.

The CDR3 spells CASSPGYGSSQPQHF. The CDR3 DNA follows: TGTGCCAGCAGCCCCGGGTACGGGAGTAGTCAGCCCCAGCATTTT. The V call is TRBV9, the J call TRBJ1-5; D is unclear. Trimming cost V 4 bases and J 6 bases, with 17 bases left between them. CDR3 length: 15 amino acids. The germline gives CDR1 SGDLS, CDR2 YYNGEE.

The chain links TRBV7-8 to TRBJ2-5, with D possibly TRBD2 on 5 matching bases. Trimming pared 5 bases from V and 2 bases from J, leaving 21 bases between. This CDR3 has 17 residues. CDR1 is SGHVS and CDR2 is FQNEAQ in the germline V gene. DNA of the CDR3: TGTGCCAGCAGCGCAATTTTTGGACGGGAAGATCAAGAGACCCAGTACTTC. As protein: CASSAIFGREDQETQYF.

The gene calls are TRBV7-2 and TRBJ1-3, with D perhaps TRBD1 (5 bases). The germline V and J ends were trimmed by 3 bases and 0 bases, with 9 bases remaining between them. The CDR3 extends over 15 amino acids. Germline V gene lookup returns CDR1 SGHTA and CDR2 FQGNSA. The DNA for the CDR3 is TGTGCCAGCAGCTTGACAGTCACCTCTGGAAACACCATATATTTT. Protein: CASSLTVTSGNTIYF.

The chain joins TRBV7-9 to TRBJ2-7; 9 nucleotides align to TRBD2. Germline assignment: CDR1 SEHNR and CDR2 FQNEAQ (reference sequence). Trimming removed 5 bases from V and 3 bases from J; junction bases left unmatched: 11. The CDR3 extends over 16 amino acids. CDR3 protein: CASSPSGRLADYEQYF. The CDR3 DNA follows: TGTGCCAGCAGCCCCTCGGGGAGACTAGCGGACTACGAGCAGTACTTC.

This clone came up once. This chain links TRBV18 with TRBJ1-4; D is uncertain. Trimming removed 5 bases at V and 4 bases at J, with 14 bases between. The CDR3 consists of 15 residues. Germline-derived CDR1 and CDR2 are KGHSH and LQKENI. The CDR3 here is CASSEPGQHNEKLFF. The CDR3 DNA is TGTGCCAGCTCAGAACCAGGCCAGCATAATGAAAAACTGTTTTTT. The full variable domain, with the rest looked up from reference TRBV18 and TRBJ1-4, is NAGVMQNPRHLVRRRGQEARLRCSPMKGHSHVYWYRQLPEEGLKFMVYLQKENIIDESGMPKERFSAEFPKEGPSILRIQQVVRGDSAAYFCASSEPGQHNEKLFFGSGTQLSVL.

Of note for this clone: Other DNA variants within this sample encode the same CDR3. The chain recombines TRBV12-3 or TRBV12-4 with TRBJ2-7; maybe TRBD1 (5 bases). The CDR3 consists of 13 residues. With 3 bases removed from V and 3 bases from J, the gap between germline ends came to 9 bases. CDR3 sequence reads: CASSFSGFYEQYF. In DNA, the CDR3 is TGTGCCAGCAGTTTCTCAGGGTTCTACGAGCAGTACTTC.